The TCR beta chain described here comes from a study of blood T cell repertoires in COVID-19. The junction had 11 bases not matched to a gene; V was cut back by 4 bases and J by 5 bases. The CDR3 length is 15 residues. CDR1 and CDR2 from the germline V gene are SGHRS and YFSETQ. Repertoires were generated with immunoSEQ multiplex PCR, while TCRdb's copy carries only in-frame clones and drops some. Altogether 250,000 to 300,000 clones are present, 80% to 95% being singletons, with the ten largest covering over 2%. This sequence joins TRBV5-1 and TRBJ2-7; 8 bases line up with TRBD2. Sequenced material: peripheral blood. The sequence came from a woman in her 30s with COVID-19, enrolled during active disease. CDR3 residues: CASSREGGTRNEQYF. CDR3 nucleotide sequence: TGCGCCAGCAGCAGAGAGGGGGGGACTAGGAACGAGCAGTACTTC. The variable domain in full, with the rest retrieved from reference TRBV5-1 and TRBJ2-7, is KAGVTQTPRYLIKTRGQQVTLSCSPISGHRSVSWYQQTPGQGLQFLFEYFSETQRNKGNFPGRFSGRQFSNSRSEMNVSTLELGDSALYLCASSREGGTRNEQYFGPGTRLTVT.